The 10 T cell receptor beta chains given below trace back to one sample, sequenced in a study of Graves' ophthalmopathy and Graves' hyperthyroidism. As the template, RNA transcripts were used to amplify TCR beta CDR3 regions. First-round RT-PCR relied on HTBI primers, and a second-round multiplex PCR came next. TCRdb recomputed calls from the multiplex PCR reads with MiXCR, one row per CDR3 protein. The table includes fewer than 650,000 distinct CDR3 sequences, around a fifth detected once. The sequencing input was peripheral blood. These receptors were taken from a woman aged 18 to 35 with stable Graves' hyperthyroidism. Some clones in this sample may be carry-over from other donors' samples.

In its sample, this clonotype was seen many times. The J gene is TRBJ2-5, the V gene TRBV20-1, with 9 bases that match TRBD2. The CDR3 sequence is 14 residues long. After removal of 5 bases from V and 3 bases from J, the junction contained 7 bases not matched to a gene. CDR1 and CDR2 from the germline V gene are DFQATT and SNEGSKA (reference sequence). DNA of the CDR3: TGCAGTGCTTGGGGACTAGCAGTAGAAGAGACCCAGTACTTC. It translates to CSAWGLAVEETQYF.

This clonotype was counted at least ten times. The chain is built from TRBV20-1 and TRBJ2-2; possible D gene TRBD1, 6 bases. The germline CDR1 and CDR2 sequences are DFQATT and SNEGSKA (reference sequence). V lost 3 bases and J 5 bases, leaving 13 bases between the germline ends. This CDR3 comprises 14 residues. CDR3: CSARAFTGTGELFF. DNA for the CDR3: TGCAGTGCTAGGGCTTTTACAGGGACCGGGGAGCTGTTTTTT.

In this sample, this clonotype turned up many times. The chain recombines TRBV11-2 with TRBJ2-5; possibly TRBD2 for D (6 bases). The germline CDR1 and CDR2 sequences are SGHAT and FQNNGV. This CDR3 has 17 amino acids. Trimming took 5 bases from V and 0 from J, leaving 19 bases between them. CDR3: CASSPLLASTYQETQYF. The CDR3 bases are TGTGCCAGCAGCCCACTACTAGCCTCGACGTACCAAGAGACCCAGTACTTC.

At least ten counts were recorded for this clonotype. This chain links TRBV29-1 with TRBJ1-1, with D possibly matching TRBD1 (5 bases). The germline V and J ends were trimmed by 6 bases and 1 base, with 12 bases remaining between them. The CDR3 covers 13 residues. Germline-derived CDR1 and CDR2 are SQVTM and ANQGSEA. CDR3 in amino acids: CSVPGGWNTEAFF. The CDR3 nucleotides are TGCAGCGTCCCGGGGGGGTGGAACACTGAAGCTTTCTTT.

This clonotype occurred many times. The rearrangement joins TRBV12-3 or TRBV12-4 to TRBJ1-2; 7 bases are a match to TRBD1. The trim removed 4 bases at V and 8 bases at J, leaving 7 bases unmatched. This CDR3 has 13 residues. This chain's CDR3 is CASSSQDRPGYTF. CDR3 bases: TGTGCCAGCAGTTCCCAGGACAGGCCCGGCTACACCTTC.

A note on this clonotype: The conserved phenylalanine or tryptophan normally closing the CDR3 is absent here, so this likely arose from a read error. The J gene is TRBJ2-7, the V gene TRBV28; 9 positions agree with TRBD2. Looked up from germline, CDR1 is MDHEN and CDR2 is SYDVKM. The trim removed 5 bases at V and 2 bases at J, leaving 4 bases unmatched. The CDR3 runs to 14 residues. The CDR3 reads CASSLAGGPYEQYY. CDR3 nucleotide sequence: TGTGCCAGCAGTCTTGCGGGAGGGCCCTACGAGCAGTACTAC.

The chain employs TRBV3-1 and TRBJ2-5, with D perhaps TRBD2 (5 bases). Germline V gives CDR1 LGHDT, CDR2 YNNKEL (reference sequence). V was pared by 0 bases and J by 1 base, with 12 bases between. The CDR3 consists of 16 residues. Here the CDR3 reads CASSQDRNGVQETQYF. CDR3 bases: TGTGCCAGCAGCCAAGATAGGAACGGGGTCCAAGAGACCCAGTACTTC.

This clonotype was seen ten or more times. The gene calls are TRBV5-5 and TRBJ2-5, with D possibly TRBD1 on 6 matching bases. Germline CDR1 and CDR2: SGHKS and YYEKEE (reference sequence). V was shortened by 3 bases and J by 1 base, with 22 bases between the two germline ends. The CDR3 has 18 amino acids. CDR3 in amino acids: CASSWGRNRRTPQETQYF. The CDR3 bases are TGTGCCAGCAGCTGGGGGCGAAACCGAAGGACACCCCAAGAGACCCAGTACTTC.

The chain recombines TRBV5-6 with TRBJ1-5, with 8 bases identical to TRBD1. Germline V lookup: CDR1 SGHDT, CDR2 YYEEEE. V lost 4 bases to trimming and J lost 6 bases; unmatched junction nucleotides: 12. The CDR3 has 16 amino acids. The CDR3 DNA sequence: TGTGCCAGCAGCGACCGACGCAGGGGGCACGTTCAGCCCCAGCATTTT. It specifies CASSDRRRGHVQPQHF.

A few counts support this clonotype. The CDR3 here is CASSEEGPNYGYTF. The CDR3 coding sequence is TGTGCCAGCAGTGAGGAGGGACCCAACTATGGCTACACCTTC. The V call is TRBV2, the J call TRBJ1-2, with D perhaps TRBD1 (5 bases). This CDR3 is 14 amino acids long. From germline, CDR1 is SNHLY and CDR2 FYNNEI. Trimming removed 3 bases from V and 2 bases from J, with 10 bases in between.